This TCR beta chain was sequenced in a study of CXCR3-negative and CXCR3-positive naive CD8 T cells. UMI-tagged TRB cDNA libraries were built via 5' RACE. TCRdb re-analyzed the 5' RACE reads; it lists each CDR3 protein once, without DNA. The sample has tens of thousands of distinct CDR3 sequences. Germline CDR1 is LGHNA and CDR2 is YNFKEQ. The CDR3 extends over 15 amino acids. By phenotype, naive CD8+ T cells were CD45RO-CCR7+CD27+CD95-. In the case of this clonotype: The antigen remains unidentified.

Findings and limits, study-wide: In cryopreserved cells, CXCR3 expression partially decreased, and fresh PBMCs were used in most assays. Much lower diversity was found in memory CD8+ cells, while both naive subsets had comparably high diversity. Similar TRBV-TRBJ usage characterized naive CXCR3-negative and CXCR3-positive cells; memory cells differed. Researchers report that CXCR3-positive naive cells carry more hydrophobic TRB CDR3s than CXCR3-negative naive cells.

The material sequenced was naive CXCR3+ CD8+ T cells from blood. Documented subset: CD45RO-CCR7+CD27+CD95- naive CD8+ T cells expressing CXCR3 (TNR3+). The J gene is TRBJ2-7, the V gene TRBV4-2; TCRdb's D call of TRBD1 is untestable without DNA. This TCR was recovered from a human donor in good health. Some clones in this sample may be carry-over from other donors' samples. The CDR3 sequence: CASSKLTGTSYEQYF.